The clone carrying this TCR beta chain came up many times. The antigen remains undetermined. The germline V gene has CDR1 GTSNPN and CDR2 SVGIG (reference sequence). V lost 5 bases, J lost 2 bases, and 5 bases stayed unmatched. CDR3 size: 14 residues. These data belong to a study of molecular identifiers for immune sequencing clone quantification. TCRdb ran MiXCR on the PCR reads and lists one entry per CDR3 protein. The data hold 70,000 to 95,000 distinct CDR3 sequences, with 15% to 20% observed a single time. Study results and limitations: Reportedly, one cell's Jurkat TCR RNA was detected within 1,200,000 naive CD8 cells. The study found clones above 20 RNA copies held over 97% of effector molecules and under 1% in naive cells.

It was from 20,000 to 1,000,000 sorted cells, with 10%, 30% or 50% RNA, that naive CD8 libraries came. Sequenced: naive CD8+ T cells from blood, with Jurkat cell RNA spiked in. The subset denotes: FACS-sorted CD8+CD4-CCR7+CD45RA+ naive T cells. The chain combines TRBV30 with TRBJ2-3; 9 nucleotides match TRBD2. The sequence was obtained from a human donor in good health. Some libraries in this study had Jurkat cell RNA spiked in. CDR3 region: CAWSLAGPTDTQYF. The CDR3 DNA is TGTGCCTGGTCCCTAGCGGGGCCCACAGATACGCAGTATTTT.